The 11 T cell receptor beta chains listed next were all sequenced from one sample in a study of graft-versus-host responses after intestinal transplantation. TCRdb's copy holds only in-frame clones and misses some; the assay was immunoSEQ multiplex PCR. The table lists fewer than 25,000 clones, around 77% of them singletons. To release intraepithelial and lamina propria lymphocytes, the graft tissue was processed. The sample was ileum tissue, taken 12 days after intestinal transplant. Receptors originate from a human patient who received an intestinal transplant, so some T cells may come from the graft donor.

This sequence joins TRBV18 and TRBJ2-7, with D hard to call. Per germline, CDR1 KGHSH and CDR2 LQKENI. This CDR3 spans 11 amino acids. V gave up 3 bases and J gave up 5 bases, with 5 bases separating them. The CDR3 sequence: CASSPGDEQYF. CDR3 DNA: TGTGCCAGCTCACCCGGAGACGAGCAGTACTTC.

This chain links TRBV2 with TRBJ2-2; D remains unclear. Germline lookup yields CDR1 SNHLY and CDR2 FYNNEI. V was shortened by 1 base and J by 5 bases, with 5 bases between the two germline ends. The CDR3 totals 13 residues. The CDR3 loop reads CASSEVLTGELFF. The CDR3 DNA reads TGTGCCAGCAGTGAAGTGTTAACCGGGGAGCTGTTTTTT.

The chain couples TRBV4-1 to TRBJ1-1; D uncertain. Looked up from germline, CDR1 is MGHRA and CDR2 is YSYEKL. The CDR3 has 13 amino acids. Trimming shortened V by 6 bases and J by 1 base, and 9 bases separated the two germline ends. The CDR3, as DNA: TGCGCCAGCAGGGCTCTGAAGAACACTGAAGCTTTCTTT. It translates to CASRALKNTEAFF.

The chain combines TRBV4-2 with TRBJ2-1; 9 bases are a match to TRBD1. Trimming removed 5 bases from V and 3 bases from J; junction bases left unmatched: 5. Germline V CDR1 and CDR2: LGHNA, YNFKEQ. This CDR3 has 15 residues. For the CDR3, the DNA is TGTGCCAGCAGCGCGGGACAGGGAGACTACAATGAGCAGTTCTTC. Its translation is CASSAGQGDYNEQFF.

The CDR3 bases are TGTGCCTGGGGCGGATGGCCTCTGTCTGGGGCCAACGTCCTGACTTTC. As protein: CAWGGWPLSGANVLTF. The chain is built from TRBV30 and TRBJ2-6, with no clear D. The CDR3 is made up of 16 amino acids. CDR1 and CDR2 from the germline V gene are GTSNPN and SVGIG (reference sequence). Trimming took off 5 bases at V and 1 base at J, with 15 bases between the two ends.

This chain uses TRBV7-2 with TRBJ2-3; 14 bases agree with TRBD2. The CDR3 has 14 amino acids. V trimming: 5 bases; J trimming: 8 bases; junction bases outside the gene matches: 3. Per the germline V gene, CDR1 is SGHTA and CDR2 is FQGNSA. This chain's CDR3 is CASSPGLAGATQYF. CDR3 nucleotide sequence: TGTGCCAGCAGCCCGGGACTAGCGGGGGCTACGCAGTATTTT.

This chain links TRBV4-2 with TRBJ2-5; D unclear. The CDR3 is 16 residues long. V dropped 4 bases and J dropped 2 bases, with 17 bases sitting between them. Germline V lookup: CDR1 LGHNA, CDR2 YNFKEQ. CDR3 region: CASSRQGTDVQETQYF. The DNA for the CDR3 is TGTGCCAGCAGCCGCCAAGGAACAGACGTTCAAGAGACCCAGTACTTC.

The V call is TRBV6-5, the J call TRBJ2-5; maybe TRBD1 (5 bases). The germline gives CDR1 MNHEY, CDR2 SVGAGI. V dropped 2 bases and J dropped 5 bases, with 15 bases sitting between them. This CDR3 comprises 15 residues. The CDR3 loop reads CASSYLGRAVETQYF. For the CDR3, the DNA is TGTGCCAGCAGTTACCTTGGCAGGGCGGTCGAGACCCAGTACTTC.

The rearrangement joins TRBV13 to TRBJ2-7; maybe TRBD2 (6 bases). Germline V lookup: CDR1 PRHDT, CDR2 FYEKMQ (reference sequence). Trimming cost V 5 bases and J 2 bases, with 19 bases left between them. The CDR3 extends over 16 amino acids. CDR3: CASSPKRASEAYEQYF. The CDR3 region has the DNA TGTGCCAGCAGCCCTAAGCGGGCTAGCGAAGCCTACGAGCAGTACTTC.

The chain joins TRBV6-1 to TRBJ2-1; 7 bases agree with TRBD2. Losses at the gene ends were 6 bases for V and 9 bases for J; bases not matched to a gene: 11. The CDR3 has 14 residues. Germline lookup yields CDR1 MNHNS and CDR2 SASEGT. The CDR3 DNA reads TGTGCCAGCAGCCACCAAGCGGGATATAGTGAGCAGTTCTTC. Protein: CASSHQAGYSEQFF.

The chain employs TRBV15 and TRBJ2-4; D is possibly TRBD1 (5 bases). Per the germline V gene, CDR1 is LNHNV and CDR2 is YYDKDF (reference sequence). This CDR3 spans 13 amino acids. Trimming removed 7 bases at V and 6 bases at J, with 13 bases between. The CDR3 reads CATKAQGRNIQYF. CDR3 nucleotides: TGTGCCACCAAGGCGCAGGGTAGAAACATTCAGTACTTC. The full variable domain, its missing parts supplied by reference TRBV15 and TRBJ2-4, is DAMVIQNPRYQVTQFGKPVTLSCSQTLNHNVMYWYQQKSSQAPKLLFHYYDKDFNNEADTPDNFQSRRPNTSFCFLDIRSPGLGDTAMYLCATKAQGRNIQYFGAGTRLSVL.